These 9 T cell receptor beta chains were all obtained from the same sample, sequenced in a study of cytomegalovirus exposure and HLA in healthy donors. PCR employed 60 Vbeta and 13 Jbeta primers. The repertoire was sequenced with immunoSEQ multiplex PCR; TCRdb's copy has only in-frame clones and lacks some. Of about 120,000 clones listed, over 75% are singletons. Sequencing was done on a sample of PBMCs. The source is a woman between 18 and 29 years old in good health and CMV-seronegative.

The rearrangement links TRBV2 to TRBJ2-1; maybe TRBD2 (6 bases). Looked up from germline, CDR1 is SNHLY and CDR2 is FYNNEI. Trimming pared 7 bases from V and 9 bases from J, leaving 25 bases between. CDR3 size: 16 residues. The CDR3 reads CASTHEGGTSRSEQFF. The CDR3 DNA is TGTGCCAGCACCCACGAAGGCGGGACCAGTAGGAGTGAGCAGTTCTTC.

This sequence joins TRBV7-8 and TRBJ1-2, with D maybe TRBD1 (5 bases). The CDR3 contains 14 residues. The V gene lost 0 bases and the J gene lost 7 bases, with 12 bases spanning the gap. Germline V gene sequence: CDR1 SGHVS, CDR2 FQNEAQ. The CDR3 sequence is CASSLAPQGTGYTF. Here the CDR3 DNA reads TGTGCCAGCAGCTTAGCGCCCCAGGGAACTGGCTACACCTTC.

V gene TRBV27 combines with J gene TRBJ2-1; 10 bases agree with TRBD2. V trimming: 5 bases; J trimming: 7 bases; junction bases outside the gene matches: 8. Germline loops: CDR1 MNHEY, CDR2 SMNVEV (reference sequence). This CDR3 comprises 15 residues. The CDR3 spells CASSLWLAGENEQFF. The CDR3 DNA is TGTGCCAGCAGTCTCTGGCTAGCGGGAGAGAATGAGCAGTTCTTC.

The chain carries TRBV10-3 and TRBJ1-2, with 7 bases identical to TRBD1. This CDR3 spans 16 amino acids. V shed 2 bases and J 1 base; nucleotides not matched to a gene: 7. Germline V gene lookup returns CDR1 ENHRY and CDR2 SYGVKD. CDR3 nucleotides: TGTGCCATCAGTGAGACTACGGGACAGCTTAACTATGGCTACACCTTC. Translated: CAISETTGQLNYGYTF.

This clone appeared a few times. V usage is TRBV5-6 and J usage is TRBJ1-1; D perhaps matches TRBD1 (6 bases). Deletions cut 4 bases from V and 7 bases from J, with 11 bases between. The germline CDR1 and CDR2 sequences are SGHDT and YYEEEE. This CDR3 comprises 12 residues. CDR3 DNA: TGTGCCAGCAGCAGGACAGAGTATGAAGCTTTCTTT. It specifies CASSRTEYEAFF.

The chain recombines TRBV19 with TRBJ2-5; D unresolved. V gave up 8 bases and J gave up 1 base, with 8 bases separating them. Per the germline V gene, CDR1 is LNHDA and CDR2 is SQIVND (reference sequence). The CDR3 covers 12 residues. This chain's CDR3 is CASGRFQETQYF. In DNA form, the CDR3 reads TGTGCCAGTGGCAGGTTCCAAGAGACCCAGTACTTC.

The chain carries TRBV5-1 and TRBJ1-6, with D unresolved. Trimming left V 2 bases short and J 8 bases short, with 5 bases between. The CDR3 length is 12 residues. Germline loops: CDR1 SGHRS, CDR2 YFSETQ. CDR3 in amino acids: CASSLTDSPLHF. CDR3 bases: TGCGCCAGCAGCTTAACGGATTCACCCCTCCACTTT.

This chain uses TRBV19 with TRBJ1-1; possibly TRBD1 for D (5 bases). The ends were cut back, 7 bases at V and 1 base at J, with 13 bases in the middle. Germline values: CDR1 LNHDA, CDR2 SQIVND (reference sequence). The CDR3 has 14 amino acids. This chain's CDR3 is CASKAGNWNTEAFF. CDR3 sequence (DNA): TGTGCCAGTAAGGCAGGGAATTGGAACACTGAAGCTTTCTTT.

The CDR3 loop is CASSLIGTVQETQYF. Here the CDR3 DNA reads TGTGCCAGCAGCTTGATTGGGACAGTTCAAGAGACCCAGTACTTC. The genes are TRBV11-2 and TRBJ2-5, with TRBD1 matching 7 bases. CDR3 length: 15 residues. The germline V gene encodes CDR1 SGHAT and CDR2 FQNNGV. The junction had 6 bases not matched to a gene; V was cut back by 3 bases and J by 2 bases. Full variable domain (missing parts from reference TRBV11-2 and TRBJ2-5): EAGVAQSPRYKIIEKRQSVAFWCNPISGHATLYWYQQILGQGPKLLIQFQNNGVVDDSQLPKDRFSAERLKGVDSTLKIQPAKLEDSAVYLCASSLIGTVQETQYFGPGTRLLVL.